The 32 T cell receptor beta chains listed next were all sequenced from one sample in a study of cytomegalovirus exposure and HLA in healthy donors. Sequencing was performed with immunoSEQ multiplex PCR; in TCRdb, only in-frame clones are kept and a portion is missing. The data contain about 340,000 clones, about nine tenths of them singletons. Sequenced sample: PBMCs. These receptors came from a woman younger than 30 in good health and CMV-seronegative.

CDR3 DNA: TGCGCCAGCAGCCAAGATATTCAGGGTTACACCGGGGAGCTGTTTTTT. Translation: CASSQDIQGYTGELFF. This sequence joins TRBV4-3 and TRBJ2-2; D might be TRBD1 (5 bases). CDR1 and CDR2 (germline): LGHNA, YSLEER. This CDR3 has 16 amino acids. The V gene lost 0 bases and the J gene lost 3 bases, with 11 bases spanning the gap.

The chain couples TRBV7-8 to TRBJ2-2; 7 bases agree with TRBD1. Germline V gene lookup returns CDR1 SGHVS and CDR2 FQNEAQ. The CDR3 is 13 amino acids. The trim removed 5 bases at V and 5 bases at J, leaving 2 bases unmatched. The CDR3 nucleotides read TGTGCCAGCAGCAGGGGGCAGACCGGGGAGCTGTTTTTT. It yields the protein CASSRGQTGELFF.

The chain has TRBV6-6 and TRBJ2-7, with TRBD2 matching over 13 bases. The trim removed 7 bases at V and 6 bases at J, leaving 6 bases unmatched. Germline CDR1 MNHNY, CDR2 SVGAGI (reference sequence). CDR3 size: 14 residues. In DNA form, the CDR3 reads TGTGCCAGCATAGGGACTAGCGGGATTTTCGAGCAGTACTTC. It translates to CASIGTSGIFEQYF.

The DNA for the CDR3 is TGTGCCAGCAGTGAGGGGGGACTCACAGATACGCAGTATTTT. It encodes CASSEGGLTDTQYF. The gene calls are TRBV2 and TRBJ2-3; D possibly corresponds to TRBD2 (6 bases). The CDR3 consists of 14 residues. The V gene's germline CDR1 is SNHLY and CDR2 FYNNEI. Trimming pared 3 bases from V and 2 bases from J, leaving 9 bases between.

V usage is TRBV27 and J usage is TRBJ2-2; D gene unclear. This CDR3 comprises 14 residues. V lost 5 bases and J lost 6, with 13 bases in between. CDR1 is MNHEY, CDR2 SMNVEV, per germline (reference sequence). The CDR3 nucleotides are TGTGCCAGCAGTGTTGACTCCCCAGCCGGGGAGCTGTTTTTT. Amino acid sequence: CASSVDSPAGELFF.

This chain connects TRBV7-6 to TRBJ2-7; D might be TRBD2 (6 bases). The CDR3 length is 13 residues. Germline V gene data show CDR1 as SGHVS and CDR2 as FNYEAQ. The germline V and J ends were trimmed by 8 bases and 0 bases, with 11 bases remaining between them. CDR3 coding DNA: TGTGCCAGCCGGCGGGAAAGCTCCTACGAGCAGTACTTC. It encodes CASRRESSYEQYF.

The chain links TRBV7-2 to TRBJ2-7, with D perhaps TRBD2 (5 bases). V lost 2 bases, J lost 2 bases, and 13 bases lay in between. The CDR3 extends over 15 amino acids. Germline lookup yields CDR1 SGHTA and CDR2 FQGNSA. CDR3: CASSLIPGYTYEQYF. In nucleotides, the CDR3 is TGTGCCAGCAGCTTAATCCCGGGATACACCTACGAGCAGTACTTC.

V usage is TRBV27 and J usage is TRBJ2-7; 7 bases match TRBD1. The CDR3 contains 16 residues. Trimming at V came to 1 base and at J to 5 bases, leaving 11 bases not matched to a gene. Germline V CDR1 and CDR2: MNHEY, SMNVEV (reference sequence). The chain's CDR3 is CASSLYRTGRLDEQYF. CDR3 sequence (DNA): TGTGCCAGCAGTTTATACCGGACAGGTAGGCTCGACGAGCAGTACTTC.

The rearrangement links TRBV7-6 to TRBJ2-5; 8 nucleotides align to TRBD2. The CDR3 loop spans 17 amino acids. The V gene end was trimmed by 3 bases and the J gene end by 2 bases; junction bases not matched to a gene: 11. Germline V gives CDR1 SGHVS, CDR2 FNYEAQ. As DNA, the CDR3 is TGTGCCAGCAGCTTCGTTACGGGAGGGCAGGCGCAAGAGACCCAGTACTTC. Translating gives CASSFVTGGQAQETQYF.

Here the CDR3 reads CASTPGQATNYGYTF. The CDR3 DNA reads as TGTGCCAGCACCCCTGGACAGGCCACTAACTATGGCTACACCTTC. The chain employs TRBV7-2 and TRBJ1-2; 7 nucleotides agree with TRBD1. CDR1 and CDR2 from the germline V gene are SGHTA and FQGNSA. This CDR3 is 15 amino acids long. V shed 7 bases and J 0 bases; nucleotides not matched to a gene: 8.

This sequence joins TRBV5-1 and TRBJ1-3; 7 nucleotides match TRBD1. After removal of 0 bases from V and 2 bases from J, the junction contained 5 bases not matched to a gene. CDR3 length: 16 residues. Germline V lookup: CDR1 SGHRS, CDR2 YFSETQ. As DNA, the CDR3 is TGCGCCAGCAGCTTGGGGGACAGTCTTACTGGAAACACCATATATTTT. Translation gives CASSLGDSLTGNTIYF.

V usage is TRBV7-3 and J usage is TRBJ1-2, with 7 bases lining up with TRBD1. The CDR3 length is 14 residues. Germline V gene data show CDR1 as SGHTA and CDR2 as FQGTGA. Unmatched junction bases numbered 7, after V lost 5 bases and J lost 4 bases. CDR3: CASSPGQALYGYTF. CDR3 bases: TGTGCCAGCAGCCCTGGACAGGCACTCTATGGCTACACCTTC.

As DNA, the CDR3 is TGTGCCAGCAGTAGGGTTACAGGGGGAGAAAAACTGTTTTTT. It translates to CASSRVTGGEKLFF. This sequence joins TRBV6-1 and TRBJ1-4, with 8 positions matching TRBD1. Germline loops: CDR1 MNHNS, CDR2 SASEGT. V shed 5 bases, J shed 8 bases, and the junction held 7 bases outside the gene matches. The CDR3 contains 14 residues.

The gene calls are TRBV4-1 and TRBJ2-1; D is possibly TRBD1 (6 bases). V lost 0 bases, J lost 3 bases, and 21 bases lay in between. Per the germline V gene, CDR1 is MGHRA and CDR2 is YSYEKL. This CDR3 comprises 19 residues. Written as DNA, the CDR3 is TGCGCCAGCAGCCAAGATGATTGGCAGGGGCCCAGGGGCTACAATGAGCAGTTCTTC. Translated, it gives CASSQDDWQGPRGYNEQFF.

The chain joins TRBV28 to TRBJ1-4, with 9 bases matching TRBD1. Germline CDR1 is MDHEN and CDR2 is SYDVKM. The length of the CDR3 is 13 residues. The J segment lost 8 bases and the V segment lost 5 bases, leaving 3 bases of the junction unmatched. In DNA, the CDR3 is TGTGCCAGCAGTAGACAGGGGGTAGAAAAACTGTTTTTT. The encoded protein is CASSRQGVEKLFF.

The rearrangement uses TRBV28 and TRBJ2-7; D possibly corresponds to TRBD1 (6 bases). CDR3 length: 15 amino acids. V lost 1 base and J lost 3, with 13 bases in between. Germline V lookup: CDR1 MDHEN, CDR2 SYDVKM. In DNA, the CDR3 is TGTGCCAGCAGTTTATTAGGGGGTAAAAACTACGAGCAGTACTTC. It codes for CASSLLGGKNYEQYF.

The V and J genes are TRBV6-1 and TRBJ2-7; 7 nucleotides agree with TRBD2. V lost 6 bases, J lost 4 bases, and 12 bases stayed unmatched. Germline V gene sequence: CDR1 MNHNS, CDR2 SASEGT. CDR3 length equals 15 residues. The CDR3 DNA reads TGTGCCAGCAGCGATCCGGGCGGGAGATCGTACGAGCAGTACTTC. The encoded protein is CASSDPGGRSYEQYF.

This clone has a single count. CDR3 coding DNA: TGTGCCAGCAGCTTAGTAAGGGACAGGGGACACGAGCAGTACTTC. It codes for CASSLVRDRGHEQYF. The chain combines TRBV7-2 with TRBJ2-7; 10 bases fit TRBD1. Trimming took 1 base from V and 5 from J; bases not matched to a gene: 5. Germline loops: CDR1 SGHTA, CDR2 FQGNSA. The CDR3 has 15 amino acids.

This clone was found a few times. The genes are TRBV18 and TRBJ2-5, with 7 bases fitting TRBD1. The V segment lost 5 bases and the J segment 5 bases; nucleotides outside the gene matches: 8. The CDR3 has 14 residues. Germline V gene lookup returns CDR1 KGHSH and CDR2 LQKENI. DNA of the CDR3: TGTGCCAGCTCATCACGGACAGGAGCGGAGACCCAGTACTTC. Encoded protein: CASSSRTGAETQYF.

CDR3 in amino acids: CASSPDYGEQYF. CDR3 in DNA: TGTGCCAGCAGTCCCGACTATGGCGAGCAGTACTTC. This chain links TRBV2 with TRBJ2-7; possibly TRBD2 for D (5 bases). The CDR3 totals 12 residues. Between the trimmed V and J ends, which lost 5 bases and 6 bases, there was a span of 11 bases. CDR1 SNHLY and CDR2 FYNNEI come from the germline V gene. Supplemented by reference TRBV2 and TRBJ2-7, the full variable domain reads EPEVTQTPSHQVTQMGQEVILRCVPISNHLYFYWYRQILGQKVEFLVSFYNNEISEKSEIFDDQFSVERPDGSNFTLKIRSTKLEDSAMYFCASSPDYGEQYFGPGTRLTVT.

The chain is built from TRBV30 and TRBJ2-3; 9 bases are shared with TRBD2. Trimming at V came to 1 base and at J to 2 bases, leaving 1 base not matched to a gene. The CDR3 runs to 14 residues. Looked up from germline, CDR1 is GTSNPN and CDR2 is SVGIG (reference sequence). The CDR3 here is CAWSGTSVTDTQYF. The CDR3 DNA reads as TGTGCCTGGAGTGGGACTAGCGTCACAGATACGCAGTATTTT. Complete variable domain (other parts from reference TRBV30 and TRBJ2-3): SQTIHQWPATLVQPVGSPLSLECTVEGTSNPNLYWYRQAAGRGLQLLFYSVGIGQISSEVPQNLSASRPQDRQFILSSKKLLLSDSGFYLCAWSGTSVTDTQYFGPGTRLTVL.

Here the CDR3 reads CASNTQASGNTIYF. The CDR3 DNA is TGTGCCAGTAACACGCAGGCTTCTGGAAACACCATATATTTT. The chain links TRBV19 to TRBJ1-3, with D unclear. V was pared by 7 bases and J by 1 base, with 11 bases between. This CDR3 has 14 residues. The V gene's germline CDR1 is LNHDA and CDR2 SQIVND (reference sequence).

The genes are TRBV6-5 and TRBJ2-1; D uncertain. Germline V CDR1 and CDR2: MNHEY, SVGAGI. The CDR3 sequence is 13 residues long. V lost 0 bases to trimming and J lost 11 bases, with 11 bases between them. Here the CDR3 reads CASSYSPVEKQFF. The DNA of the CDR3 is TGTGCCAGCAGTTACTCCCCCGTAGAGAAGCAGTTCTTC.

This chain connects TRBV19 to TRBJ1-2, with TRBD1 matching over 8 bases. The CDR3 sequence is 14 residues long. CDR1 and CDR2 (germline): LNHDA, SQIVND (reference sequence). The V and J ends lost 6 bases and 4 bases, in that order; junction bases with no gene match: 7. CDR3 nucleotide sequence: TGTGCCAGTAGCTGGACAGGGTCGTCCTATGGCTACACCTTC. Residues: CASSWTGSSYGYTF.

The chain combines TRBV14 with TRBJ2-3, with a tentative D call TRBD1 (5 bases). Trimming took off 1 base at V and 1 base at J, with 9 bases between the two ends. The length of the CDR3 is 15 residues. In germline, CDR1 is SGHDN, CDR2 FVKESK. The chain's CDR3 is CASSQAGHRTDTQYF. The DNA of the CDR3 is TGTGCCAGCAGCCAAGCCGGACACCGCACAGATACGCAGTATTTT.

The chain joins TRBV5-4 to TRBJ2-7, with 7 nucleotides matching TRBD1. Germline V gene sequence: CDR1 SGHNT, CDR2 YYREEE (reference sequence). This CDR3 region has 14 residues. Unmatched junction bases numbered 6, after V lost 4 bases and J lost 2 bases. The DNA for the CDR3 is TGTGCCAGCAGCGGCCAGGGACAGACCTACGAGCAGTACTTC. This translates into CASSGQGQTYEQYF.

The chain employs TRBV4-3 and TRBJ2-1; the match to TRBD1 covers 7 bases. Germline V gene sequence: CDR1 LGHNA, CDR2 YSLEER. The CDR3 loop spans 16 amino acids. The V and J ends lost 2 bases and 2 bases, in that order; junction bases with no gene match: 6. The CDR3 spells CASSQLPGQPYNEQFF. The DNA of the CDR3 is TGCGCCAGCAGCCAACTACCGGGACAGCCCTACAATGAGCAGTTCTTC.

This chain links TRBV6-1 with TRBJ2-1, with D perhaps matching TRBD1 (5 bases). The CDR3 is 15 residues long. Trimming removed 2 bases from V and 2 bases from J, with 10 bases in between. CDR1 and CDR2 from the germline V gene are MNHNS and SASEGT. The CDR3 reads CASSEYQGTYNEQFF. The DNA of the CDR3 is TGTGCCAGCAGTGAATACCAGGGTACCTACAATGAGCAGTTCTTC.

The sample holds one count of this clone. CDR3 DNA: TGTGCCAGCAGGACTATAAGCTACGAGCAGTACTTC. It specifies CASRTISYEQYF. V and J are TRBV9 and TRBJ2-7; tentatively, D is TRBD2 (5 bases). V shed 5 bases and J shed 3 bases, with 9 bases lying between them. Germline V lookup: CDR1 SGDLS, CDR2 YYNGEE. The CDR3 spans 12 residues.

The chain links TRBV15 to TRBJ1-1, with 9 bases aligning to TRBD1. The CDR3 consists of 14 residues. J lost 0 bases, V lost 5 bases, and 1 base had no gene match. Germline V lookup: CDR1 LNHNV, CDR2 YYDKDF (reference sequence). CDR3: CATSGQGMNTEAFF. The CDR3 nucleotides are TGTGCCACCAGCGGACAGGGGATGAACACTGAAGCTTTCTTT.

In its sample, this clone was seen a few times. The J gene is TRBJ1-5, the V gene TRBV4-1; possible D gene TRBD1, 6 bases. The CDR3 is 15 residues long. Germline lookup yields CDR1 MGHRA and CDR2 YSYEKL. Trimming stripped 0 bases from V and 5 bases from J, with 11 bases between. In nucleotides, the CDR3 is TGCGCCAGCAGCCAAGATAGCAGGGGTGATCAGCCCCAGCATTTT. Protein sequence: CASSQDSRGDQPQHF.

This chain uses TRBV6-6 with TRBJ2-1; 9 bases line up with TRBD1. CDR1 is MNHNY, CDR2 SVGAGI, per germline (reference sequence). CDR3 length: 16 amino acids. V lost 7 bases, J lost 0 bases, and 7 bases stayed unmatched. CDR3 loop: CASTNTDRGSYNEQFF. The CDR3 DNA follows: TGTGCCAGCACCAACACGGACAGGGGCTCCTACAATGAGCAGTTCTTC.